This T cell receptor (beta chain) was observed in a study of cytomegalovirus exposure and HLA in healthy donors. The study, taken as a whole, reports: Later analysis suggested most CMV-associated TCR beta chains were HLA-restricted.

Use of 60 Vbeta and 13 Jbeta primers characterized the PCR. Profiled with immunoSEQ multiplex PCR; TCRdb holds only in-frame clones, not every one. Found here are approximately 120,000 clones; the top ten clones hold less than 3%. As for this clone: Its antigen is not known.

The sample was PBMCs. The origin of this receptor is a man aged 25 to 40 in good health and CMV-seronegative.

This CDR3 is CASSSAPDRENTEAFF. The CDR3 bases are TGTGCCAGCAGCTCTGCCCCCGACAGAGAGAACACTGAAGCTTTCTTT. The rearrangement uses TRBV7-9 and TRBJ1-1; D is perhaps TRBD1 (5 bases). CDR1 is SEHNR, CDR2 FQNEAQ, per germline (reference sequence). V was trimmed by 4 bases and J by 1 base, leaving 16 bases between them. There are 16 residues in the CDR3.